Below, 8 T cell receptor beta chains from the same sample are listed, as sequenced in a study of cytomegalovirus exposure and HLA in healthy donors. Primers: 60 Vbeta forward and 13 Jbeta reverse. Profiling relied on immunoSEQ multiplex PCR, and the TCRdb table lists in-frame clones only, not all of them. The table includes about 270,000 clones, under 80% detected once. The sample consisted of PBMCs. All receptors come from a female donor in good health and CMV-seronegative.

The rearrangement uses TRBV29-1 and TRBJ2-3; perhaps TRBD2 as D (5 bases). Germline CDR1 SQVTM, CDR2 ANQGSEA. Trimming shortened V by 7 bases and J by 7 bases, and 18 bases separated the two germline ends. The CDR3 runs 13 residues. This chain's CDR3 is CSGEWESWNTQYF. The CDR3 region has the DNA TGCAGCGGAGAGTGGGAGAGTTGGAATACGCAGTATTTT.

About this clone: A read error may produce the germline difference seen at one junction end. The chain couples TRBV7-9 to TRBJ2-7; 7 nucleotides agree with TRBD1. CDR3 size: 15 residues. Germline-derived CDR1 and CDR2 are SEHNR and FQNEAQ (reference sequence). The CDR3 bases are TGTGCCAGCAGCTTCCGGGACAGCACCTCCTCCGAGCAGTACTTC. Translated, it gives CASSFRDSTSSEQYF.

Here the CDR3 reads CASSGASRGNNEQFF. The CDR3 DNA reads TGTGCCAGCAGCGGGGCGAGTCGCGGTAACAATGAGCAGTTCTTC. The J gene is TRBJ2-1, the V gene TRBV7-6; possibly TRBD1 for D (5 bases). V lost 5 bases and J lost 5, with 16 bases in between. The CDR3 has 15 residues. Germline CDR1 and CDR2: SGHVS and FNYEAQ.

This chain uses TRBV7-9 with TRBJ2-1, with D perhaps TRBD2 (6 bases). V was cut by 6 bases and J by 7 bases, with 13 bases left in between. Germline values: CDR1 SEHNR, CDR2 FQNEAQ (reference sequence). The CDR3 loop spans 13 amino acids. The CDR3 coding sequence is TGTGCCAGCAGTCATAAGGAGGGGAATGAGCAGTTCTTC. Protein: CASSHKEGNEQFF.

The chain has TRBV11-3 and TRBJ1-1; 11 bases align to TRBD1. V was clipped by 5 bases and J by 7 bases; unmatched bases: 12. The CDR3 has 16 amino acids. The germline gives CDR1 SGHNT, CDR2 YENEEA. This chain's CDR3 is CASSPRTGGFILEAFF. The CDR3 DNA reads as TGTGCCAGCAGCCCCAGGACAGGGGGCTTTATTCTTGAAGCTTTCTTT.

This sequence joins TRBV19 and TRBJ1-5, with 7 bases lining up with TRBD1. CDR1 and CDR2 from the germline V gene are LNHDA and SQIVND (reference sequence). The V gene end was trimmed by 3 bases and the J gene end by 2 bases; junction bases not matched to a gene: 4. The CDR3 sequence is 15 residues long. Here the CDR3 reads CASSIDQGGNQPQHF. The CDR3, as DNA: TGTGCCAGTAGTATCGACCAGGGGGGCAATCAGCCCCAGCATTTT.

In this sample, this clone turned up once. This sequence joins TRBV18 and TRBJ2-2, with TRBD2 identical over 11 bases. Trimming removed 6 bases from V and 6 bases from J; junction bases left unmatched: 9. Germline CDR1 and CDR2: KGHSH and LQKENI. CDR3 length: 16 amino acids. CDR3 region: CASSVTLAGAAGELFF. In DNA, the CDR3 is TGTGCCAGCTCTGTTACACTAGCGGGAGCGGCCGGGGAGCTGTTTTTT.

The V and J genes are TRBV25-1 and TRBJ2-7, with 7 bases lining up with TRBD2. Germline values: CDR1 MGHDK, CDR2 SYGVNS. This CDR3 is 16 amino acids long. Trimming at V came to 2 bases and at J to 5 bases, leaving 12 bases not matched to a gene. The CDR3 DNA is TGTGCCAGCAGTGAACGGTGGGGTGGGGGGGGGAACGAGCAGTACTTC. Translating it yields CASSERWGGGGNEQYF.